This TCR beta chain was sequenced in a study of long-term antiretroviral therapy in people with HIV. Assay version v3.0 of immunoSEQ was used, and it was run at survey level. The assay was immunoSEQ multiplex PCR, and TCRdb's table has in-frame clones only and misses some. The sample consists of about 42,000 clones, approximately 86% of them appearing once. Trimming removed 0 bases from V and 0 bases from J, with 7 bases in between. Germline V gene lookup returns CDR1 SGHRS and CDR2 YFSETQ. This CDR3 contains 16 residues. The starting material was unsorted PBMCs, obtained 0.1 years before starting antiretroviral therapy. This sequence joins TRBV5-1 and TRBJ2-6; no clear D gene. This receptor was taken from a woman in her fifties or sixties with HIV. This CDR3 reads CASSLGLVSGANVLTF. The CDR3 region has the DNA TGCGCCAGCAGCTTGGGACTGGTCTCTGGGGCCAACGTCCTGACTTTC.